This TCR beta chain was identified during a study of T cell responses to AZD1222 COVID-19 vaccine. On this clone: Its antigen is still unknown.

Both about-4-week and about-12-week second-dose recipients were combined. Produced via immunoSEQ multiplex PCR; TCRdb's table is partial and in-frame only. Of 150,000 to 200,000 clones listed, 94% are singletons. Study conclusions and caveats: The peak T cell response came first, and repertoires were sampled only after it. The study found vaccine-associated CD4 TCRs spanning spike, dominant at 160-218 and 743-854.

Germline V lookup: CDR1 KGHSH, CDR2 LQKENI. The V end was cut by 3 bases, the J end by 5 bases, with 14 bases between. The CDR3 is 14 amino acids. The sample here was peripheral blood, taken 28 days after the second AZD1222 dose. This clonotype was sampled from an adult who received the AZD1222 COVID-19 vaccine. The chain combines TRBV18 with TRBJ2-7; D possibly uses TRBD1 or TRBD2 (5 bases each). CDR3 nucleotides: TGTGCCAGCTCACCTTCTAGAGGGGTCGACGAGCAGTACTTC. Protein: CASSPSRGVDEQYF.